This is a list of T cell receptor beta chains from one sample in a study of T cell responses to AZD1222 COVID-19 vaccine. Sequenced by immunoSEQ multiplex PCR; TCRdb stores in-frame clones only, minus some. The repertoire holds 130,000 to 150,000 clones, 80% to 90% seen once, with roughly 6% in the top ten. The sequencing here drew on peripheral blood, taken on day 0 of AZD1222 vaccination. These receptors were collected from an adult in good health. Each CDR3 is given with its conserved first and last residue. D genes are given only for firm matches.

d_call,v_call,j_call,cdr3_nt,cdr3_aa
NA,TRBV4-3,TRBJ2-5,TGCGCCAGCAGCCAAGTGTGGCTAGGCGAGGAGACCCAGTACTTC,CASSQVWLGEETQYF
NA,TRBV5-1,TRBJ1-1,TGCGCCAGCAGCTCTCGGACGGGGAACACTGAAGCTTTCTTT,CASSSRTGNTEAFF
NA,TRBV28,TRBJ2-7,TGTGCCAGCAGTTTCTCAGGGGACCGCCGGGGCGAGCAGTACTTC,CASSFSGDRRGEQYF
TRBD2,TRBV29-1,TRBJ2-1,TGCAGCGTTGAAGATGGGACTAGCGGGAGTAACAATGAGCAGTTCTTC,CSVEDGTSGSNNEQFF
NA,TRBV28,TRBJ1-5,TGTGCCAGCAGTTCAACCAGGGGAGCGGGTCAGCCCCAGCATTTT,CASSSTRGAGQPQHF
NA,TRBV6-2/TRBV6-3,TRBJ1-5,TGTGCCAGCAGTTTGGGTAGGGTTAGCAATCAGCCTCAGCATTTT,CASSLGRVSNQPQHF
TRBD1,TRBV10-3,TRBJ1-3,TGTGCCATCAGCAAGACAGGGGACTCTGGAAACACCATATATTTT,CAISKTGDSGNTIYF
TRBD1,TRBV30,TRBJ2-7,TGTGCCTCACAACCGGGACAGGGGTTTACCGAGCAGTACTTC,CASQPGQGFTEQYF
NA,TRBV5-4,TRBJ1-1,TGTGCCAGCAGTTCGATGGTGGACACTGAAGCTTTCTTT,CASSSMVDTEAFF
TRBD1,TRBV7-2,TRBJ2-5,TGTGCCAGCAGCCGGGACAGCCTCCAAGAGACCCAGTACTTC,CASSRDSLQETQYF